This is a list of T cell receptor beta chains from one sample in a study of monozygotic twins with inflammatory bowel disease. For each CDR3 protein, TCRdb gives one entry from its re-call of the 5' RACE reads, without DNA. This table lists roughly 100,000 distinct CDR3 sequences. Sequenced input: blood. The receptors were sampled from a human donor with ulcerative colitis or Crohn's disease, or a healthy co-twin of an affected twin (not recorded which). Both conserved end residues are part of each CDR3. Each record gives: V gene, J gene, CDR3 protein.

TRBV6-6	TRBJ2-3	CASSYASFGDTQYF
TRBV5-1	TRBJ2-5	CASTFQTVQETQYF
TRBV20-1	TRBJ2-5	CSARPPDFRIQEETQYF
TRBV5-1	TRBJ2-1	CASSLDSRGGEGEQFF
TRBV20-1	TRBJ1-2	CSASQRQGQANYGYTF
TRBV5-1	TRBJ2-1	CASSLPNNEQFF
TRBV5-1	TRBJ2-2	CASSLFLDTGELFF
TRBV12-5	TRBJ2-7	CASGFGGYEQYF
TRBV30	TRBJ1-5	CAWSVFGDVKPQHF
TRBV6-5	TRBJ2-7	CASSTQGETYEQYF
TRBV18	TRBJ2-1	CASSRGTSVTQFF
TRBV9	TRBJ1-4	CASSATGTNEKLFF
TRBV7-2	TRBJ2-1	CASSPAGVMGGEQFF
TRBV7-2	TRBJ2-5	CASSLGTQETQYF
TRBV7-2	TRBJ2-1	CASSSRLADNNEQFF
TRBV30	TRBJ2-3	CAWNWGIRTDTQYF
TRBV5-4	TRBJ1-2	CASSSTSRGYGYTF
TRBV28	TRBJ2-2	CASSLSHTGELFF
TRBV11-1	TRBJ1-1	CASTSQLNTEAFF
TRBV28	TRBJ2-1	CASSPGASSYNEQFF
TRBV18	TRBJ1-4	CASSPRDRVDEKLFF
TRBV20-1	TRBJ2-3	CSARPRDRAWTDTQYF
TRBV6-6	TRBJ2-7	CATRTSGYEQYF
TRBV4-3	TRBJ2-3	CASSQSLAPTDTQYF
TRBV20-1	TRBJ2-1	CSARVSETYNEQFF
TRBV3-1	TRBJ2-1	CASSQARLAGVNEQFF
TRBV14	TRBJ2-3	CASRIAGSSTDTQYF
TRBV28	TRBJ1-5	CASSELDRGWAPQHF
TRBV28	TRBJ1-4	CALRDATNEKLFF
TRBV13	TRBJ2-2	CASSPGLLRLKDTGELFF
TRBV19	TRBJ1-4	CASSRGGNEKLFF